Given below is one TCR beta chain in context. Its antigen is not known. The data are from a study of T cell repertoires in cytomegalovirus infection. General study points: Carriers of CMV and the relevant HLA type were discriminated by public TCR beta frequency.

A single record per CDR3 protein comes from TCRdb applying MiXCR to the reads. The table includes about 440,000 distinct CDR3 sequences, roughly 31% detected once. The sequence derives from a human donor in good health (CMV status not recorded). Some clones in this sample may be carry-over from other donors' samples. Sequencing used PBMCs.

In DNA form, the CDR3 reads TGTGCCACCAGCAGGGGAGCGGGACAGGGGGGAGAGACCCAGTACTTC. Encoded protein: CATSRGAGQGGETQYF. The J gene is TRBJ2-5, the V gene TRBV15, with 11 bases matching TRBD1. The CDR3 extends over 16 amino acids. Unmatched junction bases numbered 7, after V lost 3 bases and J lost 4 bases. Germline V lookup: CDR1 LNHNV, CDR2 YYDKDF (reference sequence).